These T cell receptor beta chains were read from a single sample in a study of OX40 agonist ivuxolimab in advanced cancers. Libraries were prepared by immunoSEQ multiplex PCR; TCRdb keeps only in-frame clonotypes and omits some of them. The sample contains about 70,000 clones, about nine tenths of which appear only once. The source material was CD4+ or CD8+ T cells sorted from blood, sampled in a trial of the OX40 agonist ivuxolimab. Every receptor here comes from an adult with an advanced solid tumor such as melanoma, head and neck, liver or kidney cancer. Both conserved end residues are part of each CDR3. The D gene is left open where the match is weak. Only some rows state a clone size, as once, few, many or a class for expanded clones.

J gene,V gene,clone size,D gene,CDR3 DNA,CDR3 protein
TRBJ1-3,TRBV5-1,.,.,TGCGCCAGCAGCTTGGGTGACTCTGGAAACACCATATATTTT,CASSLGDSGNTIYF
TRBJ1-2,TRBV20-1,.,TRBD1,TGCAGAGGACAGGGGACGGTTGGCTACACCTTC,CRGQGTVGYTF
TRBJ2-5,TRBV28,.,TRBD1,TGTGCCAGCAGTTTAGGGACAGGGAAAACCCAGTACTTC,CASSLGTGKTQYF
TRBJ2-5,TRBV2,.,.,TGTGCCAGCAGTGAAGGCCAGCGGGAGACCCAGTACTTC,CASSEGQRETQYF
TRBJ1-6,TRBV28,once,.,TGTGCCAGCAGCCCGCCTAGTAGGGGTTCACCCCTCCACTTT,CASSPPSRGSPLHF
TRBJ2-3,TRBV7-2,.,TRBD2,TGTGCCAGCAGCTTTTCGGGGGGGAACACAGATACGCAGTATTTT,CASSFSGGNTDTQYF
TRBJ1-3,TRBV7-2,once,.,TGTGCCAGCAGCTTAGCTTTGGGAAACACCATATATTTT,CASSLALGNTIYF
TRBJ2-6,TRBV7-9,.,.,TGTGCCAAGAGCCCGGGCAGGGCTGGGGCCAACGTCCTGACTTTC,CAKSPGRAGANVLTF
TRBJ2-5,TRBV5-1,.,TRBD2,TGCGCCAGCAGCCAGACCGGGACTAGCGGGGGGGCGGGAGAGACCCAGTACTTC,CASSQTGTSGGAGETQYF
TRBJ2-2,TRBV7-3,.,.,TGTGCCAGCAGCAGCATGCAGGGCGGGGAGCTGTTTTTT,CASSSMQGGELFF
TRBJ2-5,TRBV11-2,.,.,TGTGCCAGCAGCTGGGTCGAGGGGTCGAGTTACTTC,CASSWVEGSSYF
TRBJ2-5,TRBV28,.,TRBD2,TGTGCCAGCAGTGGGACTAGCGGTATTGGGACCCAGTACTTC,CASSGTSGIGTQYF
TRBJ2-2,TRBV10-2,.,TRBD2,TGCGCCAGCAGTCCAAGCGGGGGTTGGACCGGGGAGCTGTTTTTT,CASSPSGGWTGELFF
TRBJ1-4,TRBV5-6,once,.,TGTGCCAGCAGCACCCTCGAGACAGGTGAAAAACTGTTTTTT,CASSTLETGEKLFF
TRBJ2-6,TRBV7-9,.,.,TGTGCCAGCAGCCCAGGGAATCCTGGGGCCAACGTCCTGACTTTC,CASSPGNPGANVLTF
TRBJ1-6,TRBV6-5,.,.,TGTGCCAGCAGTTCTATCCCGACAGATAATTCACCCCTCCACTTT,CASSSIPTDNSPLHF
TRBJ2-7,TRBV7-2,.,TRBD2,TGTGCCAGCAGCTTCCGATCTAGCGGGGGGACCTCCTACGAGCAGTACTTC,CASSFRSSGGTSYEQYF
TRBJ2-5,TRBV13,.,.,TGTGCCAGCAGCTTAAACATGAGACACCAAGAGACCCAGTACTTC,CASSLNMRHQETQYF
TRBJ1-3,TRBV30,once,.,TGTGCCTGGAGTCGGGGGAGCTCTGGAAACACCATATATTTT,CAWSRGSSGNTIYF
TRBJ2-3,TRBV6-1,.,TRBD1,TGTGCCAGCAGTGAAGCCCACGGGACAGGGGATATGGTAGATACGCAGTATTTT,CASSEAHGTGDMVDTQYF